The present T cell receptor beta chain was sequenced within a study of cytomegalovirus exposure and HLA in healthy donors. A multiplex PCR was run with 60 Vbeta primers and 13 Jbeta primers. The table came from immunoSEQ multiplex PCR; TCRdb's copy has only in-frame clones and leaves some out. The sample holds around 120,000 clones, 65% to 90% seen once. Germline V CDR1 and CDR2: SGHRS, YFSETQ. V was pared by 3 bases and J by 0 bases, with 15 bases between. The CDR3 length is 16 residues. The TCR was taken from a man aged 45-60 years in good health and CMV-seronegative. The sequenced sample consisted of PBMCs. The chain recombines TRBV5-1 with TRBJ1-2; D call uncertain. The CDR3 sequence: CASSWVSGRANYGYTF. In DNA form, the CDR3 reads TGCGCCAGCAGCTGGGTATCGGGGAGAGCTAACTATGGCTACACCTTC.